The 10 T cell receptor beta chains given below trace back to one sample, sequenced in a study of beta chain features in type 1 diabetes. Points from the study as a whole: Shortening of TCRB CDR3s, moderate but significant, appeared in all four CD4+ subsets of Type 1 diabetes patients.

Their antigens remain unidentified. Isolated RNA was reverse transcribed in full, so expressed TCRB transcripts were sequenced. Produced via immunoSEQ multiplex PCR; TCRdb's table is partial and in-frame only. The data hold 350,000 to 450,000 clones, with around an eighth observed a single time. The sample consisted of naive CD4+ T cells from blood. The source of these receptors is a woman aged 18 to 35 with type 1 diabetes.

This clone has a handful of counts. CDR3 region: CASGGTSGANEQFF. The CDR3 region has the DNA TGTGCCAGCGGAGGGACTAGCGGGGCAAATGAGCAGTTCTTC. The rearrangement links TRBV2 to TRBJ2-1, with TRBD2 identical over 13 bases. Germline V gene sequence: CDR1 SNHLY, CDR2 FYNNEI. J lost 7 bases, V lost 8 bases, and 5 bases had no gene match. The CDR3 extends over 14 amino acids.

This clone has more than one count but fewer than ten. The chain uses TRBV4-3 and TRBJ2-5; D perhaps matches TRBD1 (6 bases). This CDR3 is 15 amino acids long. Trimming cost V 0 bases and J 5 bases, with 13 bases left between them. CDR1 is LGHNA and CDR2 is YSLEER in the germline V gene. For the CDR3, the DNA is TGCGCCAGCAGCCAAGATCAAGGGGGAGTGGAGACCCAGTACTTC. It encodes CASSQDQGGVETQYF.

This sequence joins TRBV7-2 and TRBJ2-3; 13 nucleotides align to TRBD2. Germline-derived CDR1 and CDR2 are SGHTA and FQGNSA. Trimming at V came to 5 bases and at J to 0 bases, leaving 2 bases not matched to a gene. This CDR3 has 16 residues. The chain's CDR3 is CASSRLAGGSTDTQYF. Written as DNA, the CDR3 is TGTGCCAGCAGCCGACTAGCGGGGGGCAGCACAGATACGCAGTATTTT.

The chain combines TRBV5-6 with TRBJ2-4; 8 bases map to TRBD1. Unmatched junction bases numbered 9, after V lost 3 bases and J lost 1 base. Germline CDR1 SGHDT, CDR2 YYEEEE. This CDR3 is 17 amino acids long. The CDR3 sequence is CASSSRSTGGAKNIQYF. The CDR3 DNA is TGTGCCAGCAGCTCGCGATCCACAGGGGGGGCCAAAAACATTCAGTACTTC.

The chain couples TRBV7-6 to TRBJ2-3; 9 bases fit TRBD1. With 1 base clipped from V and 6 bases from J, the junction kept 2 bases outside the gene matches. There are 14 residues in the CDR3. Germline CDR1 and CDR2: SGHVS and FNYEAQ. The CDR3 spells CASSLGTGVDTQYF. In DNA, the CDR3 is TGTGCCAGCAGCTTAGGGACAGGGGTCGATACGCAGTATTTT.

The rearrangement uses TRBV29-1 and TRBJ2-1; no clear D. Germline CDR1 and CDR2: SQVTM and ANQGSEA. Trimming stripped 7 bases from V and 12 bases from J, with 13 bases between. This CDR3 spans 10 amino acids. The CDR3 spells CSGAEYGQFF. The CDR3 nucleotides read TGCAGCGGGGCAGAGTATGGGCAGTTCTTC.

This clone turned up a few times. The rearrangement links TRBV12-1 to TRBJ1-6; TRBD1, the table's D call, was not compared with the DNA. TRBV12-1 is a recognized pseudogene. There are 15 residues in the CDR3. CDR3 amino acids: CASRNRRSYNSPLHF. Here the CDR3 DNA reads TGTGCCAGCCGGAACAGGCGGTCCTATAATTCACCCCTCCACTTT.

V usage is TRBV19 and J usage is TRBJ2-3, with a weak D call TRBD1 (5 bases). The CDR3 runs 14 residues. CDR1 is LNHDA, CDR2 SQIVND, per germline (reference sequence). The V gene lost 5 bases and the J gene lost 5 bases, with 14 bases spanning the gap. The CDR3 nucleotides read TGTGCCAGTAGTCGCCTCGGACAAATAGATACGCAGTATTTT. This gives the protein CASSRLGQIDTQYF. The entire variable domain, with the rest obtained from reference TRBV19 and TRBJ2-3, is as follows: DGGITQSPKYLFRKEGQNVTLSCEQNLNHDAMYWYRQDPGQGLRLIYYSQIVNDFQKGDIAEGYSVSREKKESFPLTVTSAQKNPTAFYLCASSRLGQIDTQYFGPGTRLTVL.

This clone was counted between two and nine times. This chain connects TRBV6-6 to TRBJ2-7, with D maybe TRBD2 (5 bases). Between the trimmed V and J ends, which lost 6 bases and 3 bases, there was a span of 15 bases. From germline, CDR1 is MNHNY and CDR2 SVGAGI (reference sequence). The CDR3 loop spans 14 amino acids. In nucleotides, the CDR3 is TGTGCCAGCAGATTACCAGAGGGAAGCTACGAGCAGTACTTC. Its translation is CASRLPEGSYEQYF.

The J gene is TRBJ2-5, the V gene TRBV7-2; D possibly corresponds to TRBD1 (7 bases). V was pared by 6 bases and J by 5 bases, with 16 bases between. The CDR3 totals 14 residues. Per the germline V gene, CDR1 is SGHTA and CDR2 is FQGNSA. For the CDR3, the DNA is TGTGCCAGCAGGCGGGGACAGTTCGTTGAGACCCAGTACTTC. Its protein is CASRRGQFVETQYF.